Each of the 17 T cell receptor beta chains below was sequenced from the same sample in a study of blood T cell repertoires in COVID-19. Only in-frame clones appear in the TCRdb table, and some are missing; sequencing was by immunoSEQ multiplex PCR. The profile shows roughly 260,000 clones, around 90% of them singletons. Sequenced material: peripheral blood. The receptors here all came from a woman between 50 and 59 years old who had recovered from COVID-19.

The gene calls are TRBV9 and TRBJ2-3; 10 bases map to TRBD2. V was clipped by 5 bases and J by 4 bases; unmatched bases: 13. This CDR3 region has 17 residues. Germline assignment: CDR1 SGDLS and CDR2 YYNGEE. The CDR3 bases are TGTGCCAGCAGAAAAGGACTAGCGGCATCCAGTGCAGATACGCAGTATTTT. Protein sequence: CASRKGLAASSADTQYF.

This clone was counted only a few times. The J gene is TRBJ1-6, the V gene TRBV6-6, with TRBD1 matching 8 bases. Germline V lookup: CDR1 MNHNY, CDR2 SVGAGI (reference sequence). The J segment lost 10 bases and the V segment lost 5 bases, leaving 10 bases of the junction unmatched. The CDR3 has 15 amino acids. This CDR3 reads CASSPPGQVASPLHF. The CDR3 DNA reads TGTGCCAGCAGTCCACCGGGACAGGTAGCGTCACCCCTCCACTTT.

About this clone itself: A junction boundary mismatches the germline segment, possibly from a read error. The CDR3 is CASSRTRDTEAFF. DNA for the CDR3: TGTGCTAGCAGCCGGACACGGGACACTGAAGCTTTCTTT. The chain carries TRBV7-7 and TRBJ1-1, with D tentatively TRBD1 (5 bases). The germline CDR1 and CDR2 sequences are SSHAT and FNYEAQ (reference sequence). This CDR3 has 13 amino acids.

This clone came up a few times. The chain employs TRBV7-2 and TRBJ2-2; a weak D match, TRBD2 (5 bases). The CDR3 has 14 residues. V lost 8 bases to trimming and J lost 0 bases, with 10 bases between them. The germline CDR1 and CDR2 sequences are SGHTA and FQGNSA. As DNA, the CDR3 is TGTGCCAGCTTAGACGGGACGAACACCGGGGAGCTGTTTTTT. As protein: CASLDGTNTGELFF.

The chain recombines TRBV20-1 with TRBJ2-3; a possible D gene is TRBD1 (6 bases). The CDR3 is 11 amino acids. The germline V gene encodes CDR1 DFQATT and CDR2 SNEGSKA (reference sequence). Trimming took 6 bases from V and 5 from J, leaving 9 bases between them. CDR3 DNA sequence: TGCAGTGCGGGGGCTCTAGATACGCAGTATTTT. Its protein is CSAGALDTQYF.

This clone is a singleton in its sample. J is TRBJ2-7 and V is TRBV5-5; D possibly corresponds to TRBD1 (5 bases). CDR1 SGHKS and CDR2 YYEKEE come from the germline V gene (reference sequence). Trimming removed 2 bases at V and 2 bases at J, with 14 bases between. The CDR3 is 15 amino acids. The CDR3 sequence is CASSLGRVVAYEQYF. Here the CDR3 DNA reads TGTGCCAGCAGCTTAGGCAGGGTGGTCGCCTACGAGCAGTACTTC. The complete variable domain, with remaining parts taken from reference TRBV5-5 and TRBJ2-7, reads DAGVTQSPTHLIKTRGQQVTLRCSPISGHKSVSWYQQVLGQGPQFIFQYYEKEERGRGNFPDRFSARQFPNYSSELNVNALLLGDSALYLCASSLGRVVAYEQYFGPGTRLTVT.

The chain carries TRBV27 and TRBJ1-1; a weak D match, TRBD1 (6 bases). The V end was cut by 10 bases, the J end by 7 bases, with 22 bases between. The CDR3 contains 14 residues. Germline loops: CDR1 MNHEY, CDR2 SMNVEV (reference sequence). The CDR3 nucleotides read TGTGCCACCTATGGGGGGGGGCGCCAAGGTGAAGCTTTCTTT. Amino acid sequence: CATYGGGRQGEAFF.

There are a few counts of this clone. The V and J genes are TRBV5-4 and TRBJ2-1; no reliable D call. The CDR3 is 15 amino acids. The germline V gene encodes CDR1 SGHNT and CDR2 YYREEE (reference sequence). The germline V and J ends were trimmed by 0 bases and 6 bases, with 13 bases remaining between them. CDR3 DNA sequence: TGTGCCAGCAGCTTGGGCCCCGGGTTGAGCAATGAGCAGTTCTTC. This gives the protein CASSLGPGLSNEQFF.

This rearrangement joins TRBV5-1 to TRBJ1-2; TRBD1 matches 7 bases. The ends lost 4 bases at V and 3 bases at J; junction bases unmatched: 6. This CDR3 has 14 amino acids. Germline V gene sequence: CDR1 SGHRS, CDR2 YFSETQ. CDR3 sequence (DNA): TGCGCCAGCAGCCCGGAACAGGGGCACTATGGCTACACCTTC. Translating gives CASSPEQGHYGYTF.

The chain has TRBV30 and TRBJ1-6; 7 bases map to TRBD1. Germline loops: CDR1 GTSNPN, CDR2 SVGIG (reference sequence). V was clipped by 0 bases and J by 6 bases; unmatched bases: 8. This CDR3 comprises 16 residues. The CDR3 region has the DNA TGTGCCTGGAGTGTATATGGAACAGGGGTTAATTCACCCCTCCACTTT. It encodes CAWSVYGTGVNSPLHF.

The chain recombines TRBV12-2 with TRBJ2-7; the D call in the table, TRBD2, was not verified against the DNA. TRBV12-2 is described as a pseudogene. The CDR3 has 18 residues. The CDR3 nucleotides read TGTGCAAGTCTCCCCCACGCCCCCAATCTAGCGGGTACCTACGAGCAGTACTTC. Its translation: CASLPHAPNLAGTYEQYF.

DNA of the CDR3: TGTGCCAGCAGCGCGACCGGGGGTCGTGAAGCTTTCTTT. Residues: CASSATGGREAFF. This chain joins TRBV7-3 and TRBJ1-1; weak D call: TRBD1 (5 bases). This CDR3 region has 13 residues. Germline CDR1 and CDR2: SGHTA and FQGTGA. The V end was cut by 5 bases, the J end by 7 bases, with 14 bases between.

This clone was observed a handful of times. This chain uses TRBV6-5 with TRBJ1-1; a possible D gene is TRBD1 (5 bases). Per germline, CDR1 MNHEY and CDR2 SVGAGI. CDR3 length equals 13 residues. The V and J ends lost 8 bases and 3 bases respectively, with 13 bases between them. The CDR3 protein is CASRWGRDTEAFF. DNA for the CDR3: TGTGCCAGCCGGTGGGGCAGGGACACTGAAGCTTTCTTT.

This clone is a singleton in its sample. The gene calls are TRBV6-5 and TRBJ1-6, with D perhaps TRBD1 (5 bases). The germline V and J ends were trimmed by 6 bases and 6 bases, with 15 bases remaining between them. Germline assignment: CDR1 MNHEY and CDR2 SVGAGI. This CDR3 has 15 residues. CDR3: CASRSQGNPNSPLHF. Here the CDR3 DNA reads TGTGCCAGCAGATCTCAGGGAAATCCTAATTCACCCCTCCACTTT.

The V call is TRBV11-3, the J call TRBJ2-2; D is perhaps TRBD1 (6 bases). V lost 1 base, J lost 0 bases, and 6 bases lay in between. The CDR3 has 15 amino acids. In germline, CDR1 is SGHNT, CDR2 YENEEA. The CDR3 loop reads CASSLGTANTGELFF. In DNA, the CDR3 is TGTGCCAGCAGCTTAGGGACAGCGAACACCGGGGAGCTGTTTTTT.

The J gene is TRBJ2-7, the V gene TRBV7-8; tentative D call: TRBD2 (6 bases). CDR3 length equals 14 residues. From germline, CDR1 is SGHVS and CDR2 FQNEAQ. V was clipped by 5 bases and J by 2 bases, with 13 bases between them. The CDR3 region is CASSPRGAAYEQYF. DNA for the CDR3: TGTGCCAGCAGCCCCCGCGGGGCTGCCTACGAGCAGTACTTC.

The chain couples TRBV7-3 to TRBJ2-2, with TRBD2 matching over 12 bases. In germline, CDR1 is SGHTA, CDR2 FQGTGA. J was trimmed by 5 bases and V by 5 bases; bases with no gene match: 3. The CDR3 runs 15 residues. In DNA form, the CDR3 reads TGTGCCAGCAGCCAAGGACTAGCGGGGACCGGGGAGCTGTTTTTT. Amino acids: CASSQGLAGTGELFF.